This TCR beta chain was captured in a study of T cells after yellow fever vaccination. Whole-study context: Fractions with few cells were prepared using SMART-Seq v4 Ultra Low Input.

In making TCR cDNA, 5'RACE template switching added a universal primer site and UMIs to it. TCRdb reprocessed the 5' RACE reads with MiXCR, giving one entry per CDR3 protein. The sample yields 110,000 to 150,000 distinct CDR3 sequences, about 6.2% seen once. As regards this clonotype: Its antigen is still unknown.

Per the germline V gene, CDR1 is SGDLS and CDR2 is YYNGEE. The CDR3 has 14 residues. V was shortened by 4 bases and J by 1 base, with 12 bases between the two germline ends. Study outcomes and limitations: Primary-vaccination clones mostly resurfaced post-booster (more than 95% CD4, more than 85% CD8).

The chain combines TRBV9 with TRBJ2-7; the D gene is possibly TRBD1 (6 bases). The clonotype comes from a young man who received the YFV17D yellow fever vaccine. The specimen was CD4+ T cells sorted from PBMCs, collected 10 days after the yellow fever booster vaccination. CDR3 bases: TGTGCCAGCAGCTTCTCTGGACAGTCCTACGAGCAGTACTTC. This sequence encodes CASSFSGQSYEQYF. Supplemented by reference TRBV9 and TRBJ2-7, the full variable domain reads DSGVTQTPKHLITATGQRVTLRCSPRSGDLSVYWYQQSLDQGLQFLIQYYNGEERAKGNILERFSAQQFPDLHSELNLSSLELGDSALYFCASSFSGQSYEQYFGPGTRLTVT.